This TCR beta chain appears in the sequencing data of a study of T cell changes during pregnancy in multiple sclerosis. Only in-frame clones appear in the TCRdb table, and some are missing; sequencing was by immunoSEQ multiplex PCR. Among 85,000 to 100,000 clones listed, approximately 92% were seen once. Germline CDR1 is MNHNY and CDR2 is SVGAGI (reference sequence). The ends lost 2 bases at V and 4 bases at J; junction bases unmatched: 7. The CDR3 has 16 residues. Material: peripheral blood, obtained in the first trimester of pregnancy. This TCR came from a female donor with multiple sclerosis, enrolled in a pregnancy study. This chain connects TRBV6-6 to TRBJ1-3; the match to TRBD1 covers 8 bases. CDR3 sequence reads: CASSYPTGVEGNTIYF. In DNA, the CDR3 is TGTGCCAGCAGTTACCCGACAGGGGTGGAAGGAAACACCATATATTTT.